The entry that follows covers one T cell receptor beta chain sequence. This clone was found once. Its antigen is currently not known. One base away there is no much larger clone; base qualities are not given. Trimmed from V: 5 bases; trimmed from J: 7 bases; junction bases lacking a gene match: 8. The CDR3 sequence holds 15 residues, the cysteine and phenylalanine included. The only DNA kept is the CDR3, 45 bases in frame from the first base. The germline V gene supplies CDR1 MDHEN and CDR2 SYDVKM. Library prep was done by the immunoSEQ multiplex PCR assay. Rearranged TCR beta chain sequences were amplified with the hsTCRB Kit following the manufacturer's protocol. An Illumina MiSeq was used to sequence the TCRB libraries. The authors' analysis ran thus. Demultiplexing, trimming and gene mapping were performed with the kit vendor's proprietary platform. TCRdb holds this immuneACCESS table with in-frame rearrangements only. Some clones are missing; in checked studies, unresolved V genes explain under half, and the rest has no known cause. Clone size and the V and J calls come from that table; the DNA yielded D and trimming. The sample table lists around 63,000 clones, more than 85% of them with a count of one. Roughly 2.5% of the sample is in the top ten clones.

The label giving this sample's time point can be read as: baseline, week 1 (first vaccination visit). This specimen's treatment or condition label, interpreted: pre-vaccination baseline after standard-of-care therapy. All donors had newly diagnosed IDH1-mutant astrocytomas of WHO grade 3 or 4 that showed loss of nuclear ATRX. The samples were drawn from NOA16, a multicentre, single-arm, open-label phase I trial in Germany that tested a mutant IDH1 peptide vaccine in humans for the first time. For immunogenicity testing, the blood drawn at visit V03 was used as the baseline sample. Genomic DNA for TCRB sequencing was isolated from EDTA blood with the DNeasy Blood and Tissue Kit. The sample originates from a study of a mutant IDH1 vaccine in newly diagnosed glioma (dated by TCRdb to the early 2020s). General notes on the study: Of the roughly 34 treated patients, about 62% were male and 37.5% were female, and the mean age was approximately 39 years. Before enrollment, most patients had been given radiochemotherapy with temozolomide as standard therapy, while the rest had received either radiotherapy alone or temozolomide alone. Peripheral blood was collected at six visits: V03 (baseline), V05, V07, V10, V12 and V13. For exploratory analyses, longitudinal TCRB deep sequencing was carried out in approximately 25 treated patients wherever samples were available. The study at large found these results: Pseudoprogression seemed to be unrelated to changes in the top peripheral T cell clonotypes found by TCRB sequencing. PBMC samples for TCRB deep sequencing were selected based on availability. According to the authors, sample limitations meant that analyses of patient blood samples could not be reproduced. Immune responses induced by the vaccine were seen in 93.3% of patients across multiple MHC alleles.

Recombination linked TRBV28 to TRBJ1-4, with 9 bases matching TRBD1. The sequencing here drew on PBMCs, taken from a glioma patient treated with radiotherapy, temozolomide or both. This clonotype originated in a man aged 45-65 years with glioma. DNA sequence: TGTGCCAGCAGTCTGATACAGGGGGCGGGTGAAAAACTGTTTTTT. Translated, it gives CASSLIQGAGEKLFF.